Sequencing of this TCR beta chain was carried out in a study of CXCR3-negative and CXCR3-positive naive CD8 T cells. Study overall: Sequencing yielded 140 million or so TRB reads, roughly 1.5 +/- 0.3 million per library. General study findings and limits: Naive subsets had comparable surface CD5, so TRB CDR3 properties gauged TCR strength. TRB CDR3 hydrophobicity was greater in CXCR3-positive naive cells than in CXCR3-negative naive cells.

Each CD8+ T cell subset was flow-sorted in triplicate. Every sort contained approximately 300,000 cells. Naive CD8+ T cells were CD45RO-CCR7+CD27+CD95-. In the case of this clonotype: Its antigen is unidentified.

Preparation of TRB cDNA libraries relied on 5' RACE carrying UMI labels. Using the 5' RACE reads, TCRdb records one entry per CDR3 protein without DNA. The table lists 55,000 to 70,000 distinct CDR3 sequences. This TCR derives from a human donor in good health. Some clones in this sample may be carry-over from other donors' samples. Sequencing was performed on naive CXCR3+ CD8+ T cells from blood. Subset specified: CD45RO-CCR7+CD27+CD95- naive CD8+ T cells expressing CXCR3 (TNR3+).

CDR3 loop: CAVTPGETQYF. The chain carries TRBV6-2 or TRBV6-3 and TRBJ2-5; with no DNA, the TCRdb D assignment of TRBD1 cannot be verified. The CDR3 runs to 11 residues. CDR1 and CDR2 from the germline V gene are MNHEY and SVGEGT.